This T cell receptor (beta chain) stems from a study of T cells after posttransplantation cyclophosphamide listed by TCRdb under 2016. Some background on the complete study: The study tracked T cell repertoire reconstitution by TRB sequencing after myeloablative bone marrow transplantation using posttransplantation cyclophosphamide as GVHD prophylaxis. Antigen receptor sequencing was done on samples from about 34 PTCy-treated patients and from some 15 related bone marrow donors of those patients. Blood from all 35 or so PTCy patients who had 1-year posttransplant specimens underwent TRB sequencing. In 3 patients, TRB sequencing was also performed on up to roughly 3 more blood samples taken 2 to 5.2 years after transplant, and in a handful of patients, pretransplant blood was also TRB-sequenced. TRA and TRB clonality were tightly correlated in 9 samples, so subsequent TCR analyses focused on TRB only. Public TRB sequences were compared against a database of over 3,000 sequences linked to responses to pathogens, tumor antigens, self-antigens and alloantigens.

A note on this clone: The clone's antigen remains unknown. Base quality data are lacking; no much larger clone is found one base away.

Genomic DNA was used for TRB sequencing, which was performed with the immunoSEQ assay at survey resolution or with the hsTCRB kit. For the original study's pipeline: Initial read processing used immunoSEQ software, and repertoire analyses used the LymphoSeq R package. Clonality was computed as 1 minus normalized Shannon entropy; Gini coefficient was also calculated for each TRB dataset. Phenotypes of unsorted samples were inferred by mapping TRB sequences from sorted subsets of the recipient or donor onto the same recipient's unsorted samples. The source is immuneACCESS, and TCRdb retained only in-frame sequences with V and J called. Part of the clones is not carried over; for the studies checked, unresolved V genes explain less than half of this, and the remainder is unexplained. Clone size and the V and J calls come from that table; the DNA yielded D and trimming. Within this sample are 10,000 to 13,000 clones, with around 86% of them counted one time only. The ten most abundant clones make up roughly 27% of the sample.

The treatment or condition label on this specimen signifies: high-dose cyclophosphamide on days +3 and +4 as single-agent GVHD prophylaxis. Patients in the PTCy group got busulfan and fludarabine conditioning, a marrow graft from a related or unrelated donor, and cyclophosphamide on days +3 and +4. The PTCy-treated patients were drawn from a prospective, multi-institutional clinical trial. Mononuclear cells from peripheral blood and bone marrow were separated by Ficoll-Hypaque density centrifugation and then cryopreserved. CD4+ and CD8+ T cells, including naive and memory subsets, were sorted by FACS using a FACSAria II. What the study reported, not specific to this receptor: Donor-recipient similarity was low at 1-2 months but increased during the first year, and donor CD8+ memory clones often dominated later blood repertoires. Across roughly 49 patients, TRB clonality was highly associated with recipient CMV seropositivity and CMV reactivation, and PTCy diversity was similar to diversity in CNI/methotrexate controls. The TRB repertoires of T cells infiltrating skin or the GI tract showed only limited overlap with the TRB repertoires found in blood.

Including the terminal cysteine and phenylalanine, the CDR3 comprises 14 residues. Only the CDR3 DNA stays, 42 bases, in frame from base 1. V sheds 1 base and J sheds 2 bases, leaving 8 bases between their ends. Per the germline V gene, LGHNA is the CDR1 and YNFKEQ is the CDR2. This specimen consisted of CD4+ T cells sorted from PBMCs, obtained after allogeneic stem cell transplant with posttransplant cyclophosphamide. The rearrangement combines TRBV4-2 with TRBJ2-5; no D gene is confidently identified. This receptor was identified in a young adult male patient who received an allogeneic stem cell transplant from a related donor, was CMV-positive, and had acute GVHD only. After transplantation, some T cells may belong to the graft donor instead of the recipient. CDR3 loop: CASSQGGRQETQYF. The DNA sequence is as follows: TGTGCCAGCAGCCAAGGCGGCAGACAAGAGACCCAGTACTTC.